Below, one T cell receptor (beta chain) is given with its context. Its matching antigen is unknown. The entry originates in a study of T-cell reconstitution after alpha-beta-depleted transplantation in children. Study-wide results and limits: One year after transplant, T-cell counts and diversity came mostly from newly produced T cells. Several patients had high TCRbeta diversity at day 60; it came from surviving recipient T cells and thymic progenitors. Two months or so post-transplant, alpha-beta T cells reportedly derived from several hundred expanded graft clones.

Germline values: CDR1 SGHVS, CDR2 FNYEAQ. This CDR3 is built from 13 residues. V was clipped by 1 base and J by 4 bases, with 7 bases between them. Construction of the TCRbeta library involved unique molecular identifiers. TCRdb re-analysed the PCR reads in MiXCR, keeping a single row per CDR3 protein. The sample yields about a million distinct CDR3 sequences, about 29% seen once. This TCR was recovered from a boy in the first two years of life who had a stem cell transplant for SCID, so the T cells may come from the graft donor. The chain recombines TRBV7-6 with TRBJ2-5; D uncertain. Sequenced material: PBMCs, mostly from graft donor cells, taken 360 days after TCRalphabeta/CD19-depleted stem cell transplant. DNA of the CDR3: TGTGCCAGCAGCTTAGAGTGGACAGAGACCCAGTACTTC. This gives the protein CASSLEWTETQYF. Filled out from reference TRBV7-6 and TRBJ2-5, the complete variable domain reads GAGVSQSPRYKVTKRGQDVALRCDPISGHVSLYWYRQALGQGPEFLTYFNYEAQQDKSGLPNDRFSAERPEGSISTLTIQRTEQRDSAMYRCASSLEWTETQYFGPGTRLLVL.